What follows are 8 T cell receptor beta chains derived from one specimen sequenced in a study of blood T cell repertoires in COVID-19. Sequenced by immunoSEQ multiplex PCR; TCRdb stores in-frame clones only, minus some. This table has 200,000 to 250,000 clones, 80% to 85% appearing once. The sequenced material came from peripheral blood. The source of these receptors is a woman older than 75 with active or convalescent COVID-19.

The J gene is TRBJ1-2, the V gene TRBV7-9; D is unresolved. Trimming removed 5 bases at V and 1 base at J, with 11 bases between. CDR1 is SEHNR, CDR2 FQNEAQ, per germline (reference sequence). The CDR3 runs 14 residues. The CDR3 sequence: CASSLAGNNYGYTF. The CDR3 DNA reads TGTGCCAGCAGCCTGGCGGGAAATAACTATGGCTACACCTTC.

The J gene is TRBJ2-7, the V gene TRBV20-1, with TRBD2 identical over 7 bases. The CDR3 totals 16 residues. Germline trimming cut 3 bases from V and 0 bases from J; bases unmatched to any gene: 11. Germline lookup yields CDR1 DFQATT and CDR2 SNEGSKA (reference sequence). The CDR3 DNA is TGCAGTGCTAGTCCCCCCTCAGCGGGATTCTCCTACGAGCAGTACTTC. As protein: CSASPPSAGFSYEQYF.

The chain carries TRBV7-9 and TRBJ2-1, with TRBD1 matching 8 bases. Germline assignment: CDR1 SEHNR and CDR2 FQNEAQ (reference sequence). Losses at the gene ends were 1 base for V and 6 bases for J; bases not matched to a gene: 2. The CDR3 covers 14 residues. The CDR3, as DNA: TGTGCCAGCAGCTTAGGCAGGGGGCTCAATGAGCAGTTCTTC. It specifies CASSLGRGLNEQFF.

This sequence joins TRBV6-6 and TRBJ2-7; the D gene is possibly TRBD1 (6 bases). The V gene lost 4 bases and the J gene lost 10 bases, with 17 bases spanning the gap. CDR3 length: 13 amino acids. The germline gives CDR1 MNHNY, CDR2 SVGAGI (reference sequence). CDR3 sequence: CASSLGQALYQYF. The DNA for the CDR3 is TGTGCCAGCAGTTTGGGACAAGCTTTATATCAGTACTTC.

The chain employs TRBV5-5 and TRBJ2-1; D might be TRBD2 (6 bases). CDR1 SGHKS and CDR2 YYEKEE come from the germline V gene (reference sequence). This CDR3 is built from 13 residues. Between the trimmed V and J ends, which lost 0 bases and 8 bases, there was a span of 9 bases. In nucleotides, the CDR3 is TGTGCCAGCAGCTTGGCCGGGAGCGATGAGCAGTTCTTC. Its protein product is CASSLAGSDEQFF.

This clone was observed a few times. This chain uses TRBV30 with TRBJ2-7; unclear D gene. The CDR3 is made up of 13 amino acids. Between the trimmed V and J ends, which lost 4 bases and 5 bases, there was a span of 15 bases. CDR1 is GTSNPN and CDR2 is SVGIG in the germline V gene (reference sequence). The DNA of the CDR3 is TGTGCCTGGAAGAGGCTTAGTACCGACGAGCAGTACTTC. This sequence encodes CAWKRLSTDEQYF.

The V gene is TRBV6-5, the J gene TRBJ2-3; 8 bases match TRBD1. The germline V gene has CDR1 MNHEY and CDR2 SVGAGI. This CDR3 spans 14 amino acids. Trimming took 4 bases from V and 3 from J; bases not matched to a gene: 3. The CDR3: CASSFDRGTDTQYF. The DNA for the CDR3 is TGTGCCAGCAGTTTTGACAGGGGAACAGATACGCAGTATTTT.

As concerns this clone: This same CDR3 is encoded by further DNA sequences in the sample. The chain recombines TRBV5-1 with TRBJ2-5, with a weak D call TRBD1 (5 bases). V lost 4 bases, J lost 1 base, and 8 bases lay in between. Germline CDR1 reads SGHRS; CDR2 reads YFSETQ. There are 13 residues in the CDR3. The CDR3 region has the DNA TGCGCCAGCAGCCTCGACAGCCAAGAGACCCAGTACTTC. This gives the protein CASSLDSQETQYF.